Each of the 25 T cell receptor beta chains below was sequenced from the same sample in a study of cytomegalovirus exposure and HLA in healthy donors. The primer mix had 60 Vbeta and 13 Jbeta primers. Profiling relied on immunoSEQ multiplex PCR, and the TCRdb table lists in-frame clones only, not all of them. The table records some 120,000 clones, about 80% of them present only once. The sequenced sample consisted of PBMCs. The receptors originated from a man younger than 35 in good health and CMV-seronegative.

This clone showed up just once. The genes are TRBV28 and TRBJ2-5; 11 bases align to TRBD2. With 3 bases clipped from V and 3 bases from J, the junction kept 6 bases outside the gene matches. Per the germline V gene, CDR1 is MDHEN and CDR2 is SYDVKM. The CDR3 length is 16 residues. This chain's CDR3 is CASSFLLTSGKETQYF. The CDR3, as DNA: TGTGCCAGCAGTTTCCTCCTGACTAGCGGGAAAGAGACCCAGTACTTC.

This chain uses TRBV5-6 with TRBJ2-7; 10 bases align to TRBD2. CDR1 SGHDT and CDR2 YYEEEE come from the germline V gene. J lost 5 bases, V lost 6 bases, and 20 bases had no gene match. The CDR3 has 18 amino acids. CDR3 DNA: TGTGCCAGCACCCAGACAGCTAGCGGGAGTAGAGGGGCTGACGAGCAGTACGTC. As protein: CASTQTASGSRGADEQYV.

The chain links TRBV6-1 to TRBJ1-1; the D gene is possibly TRBD1 (6 bases). Looked up from germline, CDR1 is MNHNS and CDR2 is SASEGT. The CDR3 is made up of 14 amino acids. Trimming took off 7 bases at V and 0 bases at J, with 12 bases between the two ends. The CDR3 DNA reads as TGTGCCAGCACTTACAGGGACCTGAACACTGAAGCTTTCTTT. Translated, it gives CASTYRDLNTEAFF.

The chain carries TRBV6-6 and TRBJ1-2; 7 nucleotides align to TRBD1. The V gene end was trimmed by 6 bases and the J gene end by 5 bases; junction bases not matched to a gene: 12. The CDR3 covers 15 residues. The germline V gene encodes CDR1 MNHNY and CDR2 SVGAGI (reference sequence). CDR3 protein: CASSSETQGIYGYTF. For the CDR3, the DNA is TGTGCCAGCAGCTCGGAGACACAGGGGATATATGGCTACACCTTC.

The J gene is TRBJ2-1, the V gene TRBV18, with 11 bases identical to TRBD2. Trimming at V came to 6 bases and at J to 5 bases, leaving 9 bases not matched to a gene. The CDR3 length is 16 residues. In germline, CDR1 is KGHSH, CDR2 LQKENI. Here the CDR3 DNA reads TGTGCCAGCTCGCCTCCACTAGCGGGAGATGACAATGAGCAGTTCTTC. It yields the protein CASSPPLAGDDNEQFF.

CDR3 nucleotide sequence: TGTGCCAGCAGCTTAGCGGGGACAGGGGCCTACGAGCAGTACTTC. This sequence encodes CASSLAGTGAYEQYF. The chain has TRBV7-2 and TRBJ2-7; 10 nucleotides agree with TRBD1. The CDR3 runs to 15 residues. V lost 0 bases and J lost 2; bases outside the gene matches: 1. Germline-derived CDR1 and CDR2 are SGHTA and FQGNSA.

The sample holds one count of this clone. The rearrangement links TRBV18 to TRBJ1-2; possible D gene TRBD1, 6 bases. Trimming removed 1 base at V and 8 bases at J, with 11 bases between. In germline, CDR1 is KGHSH, CDR2 LQKENI. The CDR3 has 13 residues. In DNA form, the CDR3 reads TGTGCCAGCTCACCACGTAAGGGGGACGGCTACACCTTC. Its translation: CASSPRKGDGYTF.

The chain has TRBV7-9 and TRBJ2-1; the match to TRBD1 covers 8 bases. The CDR3 contains 15 residues. Germline CDR1 SEHNR, CDR2 FQNEAQ (reference sequence). V lost 10 bases to trimming and J lost 3 bases; unmatched junction nucleotides: 11. CDR3 sequence reads: CATQGGTSNYNEQFF. In DNA form, the CDR3 reads TGTGCCACACAGGGGGGAACTAGCAACTACAATGAGCAGTTCTTC.

This clone turned up a few times. The V call is TRBV15, the J call TRBJ1-1, with a tentative D call TRBD1 (6 bases). Trimming took off 5 bases at V and 8 bases at J, with 15 bases between the two ends. CDR1 and CDR2 (germline): LNHNV, YYDKDF (reference sequence). The CDR3 runs to 13 residues. CDR3 protein: CATSLGHSGEAFF. As DNA, the CDR3 is TGTGCCACCAGCTTGGGACATTCGGGCGAAGCTTTCTTT.

The rearrangement links TRBV19 to TRBJ1-5; 7 bases line up with TRBD1. The CDR3 loop spans 16 amino acids. Germline lookup yields CDR1 LNHDA and CDR2 SQIVND (reference sequence). Unmatched junction bases numbered 15, after V lost 9 bases and J lost 4 bases. The CDR3 here is CASRHKEGRGNQPQHF. For the CDR3, the DNA is TGTGCCAGCCGACATAAGGAAGGCAGGGGGAATCAGCCCCAGCATTTT.

This sequence joins TRBV6-5 and TRBJ1-1, with a possible D match to TRBD1 (5 bases). From germline, CDR1 is MNHEY and CDR2 SVGAGI. Trimming shortened V by 7 bases and J by 3 bases, and 18 bases separated the two germline ends. This CDR3 comprises 15 residues. Here the CDR3 reads CASTLRGRDYTEAFF. CDR3 nucleotides: TGTGCCAGCACCCTCCGAGGGAGGGACTACACTGAAGCTTTCTTT.

V and J are TRBV19 and TRBJ2-5; D might be TRBD1 (5 bases). Germline V lookup: CDR1 LNHDA, CDR2 SQIVND (reference sequence). Trimming removed 5 bases at V and 1 base at J, with 11 bases between. The CDR3 contains 14 residues. This chain's CDR3 is CASSPGILQETQYF. In DNA, the CDR3 is TGTGCCAGTAGTCCAGGGATACTCCAAGAGACCCAGTACTTC. The whole variable domain, remainder taken from reference TRBV19 and TRBJ2-5, is DGGITQSPKYLFRKEGQNVTLSCEQNLNHDAMYWYRQDPGQGLRLIYYSQIVNDFQKGDIAEGYSVSREKKESFPLTVTSAQKNPTAFYLCASSPGILQETQYFGPGTRLLVL.

This clone was recorded once. V is TRBV7-9 and J is TRBJ2-1; D unresolved. Germline lookup yields CDR1 SEHNR and CDR2 FQNEAQ (reference sequence). V shed 9 bases and J shed 5 bases, with 5 bases lying between them. The CDR3 runs 10 residues. The CDR3 DNA reads TGTGCCAGAGAGGACAATGAGCAGTTCTTC. Residues: CAREDNEQFF.

The chain recombines TRBV4-2 with TRBJ1-4; TRBD1 aligns across 7 bases. Trimming took 0 bases from V and 8 from J; bases not matched to a gene: 9. The CDR3 is 16 residues long. Per the germline V gene, CDR1 is LGHNA and CDR2 is YNFKEQ. The DNA for the CDR3 is TGTGCCAGCAGCCAAGAGGAGGGGGCGAAGGAGGAAAAACTGTTTTTT. This sequence encodes CASSQEEGAKEEKLFF.

The V and J genes are TRBV11-2 and TRBJ2-1, with 12 bases aligning to TRBD2. Germline V CDR1 and CDR2: SGHAT, FQNNGV. The V segment lost 1 base and the J segment 14 bases; nucleotides outside the gene matches: 15. This CDR3 contains 17 residues. The CDR3: CASSLGQLGLAGSPKFF. The CDR3 DNA reads TGTGCCAGCAGCTTAGGTCAACTGGGACTAGCGGGTTCCCCAAAGTTCTTC.

The rearrangement joins TRBV5-6 to TRBJ1-2; a possible D gene is TRBD1 (5 bases). V was shortened by 3 bases and J by 7 bases, with 19 bases between the two germline ends. CDR1 and CDR2 (germline): SGHDT, YYEEEE. CDR3 size: 15 residues. The CDR3 loop reads CASSYTGQGLCGYTF. The CDR3 nucleotides are TGTGCCAGCAGCTATACCGGGCAGGGATTGTGTGGCTACACCTTC.

This clone is a singleton in its sample. This chain uses TRBV27 with TRBJ2-5; 8 bases match TRBD2. V lost 5 bases, J lost 5 bases, and 4 bases stayed unmatched. This CDR3 has 13 amino acids. The germline gives CDR1 MNHEY, CDR2 SMNVEV (reference sequence). CDR3 protein: CASSHGLAETQYF. The CDR3 nucleotides read TGTGCCAGCAGTCACGGACTAGCCGAGACCCAGTACTTC.

This rearrangement joins TRBV5-1 to TRBJ1-4, with D perhaps matching TRBD1 (6 bases). This CDR3 has 14 residues. Germline CDR1 SGHRS, CDR2 YFSETQ. Trimming removed 0 bases at V and 5 bases at J, with 8 bases between. The CDR3 DNA follows: TGCGCCAGCAGCTTGGACAGGGTGAATGAAAAACTGTTTTTT. Protein sequence: CASSLDRVNEKLFF.

The chain has TRBV15 and TRBJ2-3; D remains unclear. Trimming cost V 1 base and J 4 bases, with 6 bases left between them. Germline CDR1 reads LNHNV; CDR2 reads YYDKDF (reference sequence). The CDR3 extends over 13 amino acids. In DNA form, the CDR3 reads TGTGCCACCAGCAGAGTGTCGGCAGATACGCAGTATTTT. Its protein is CATSRVSADTQYF.

The chain links TRBV7-2 to TRBJ2-5, with 8 bases fitting TRBD1. The germline V gene has CDR1 SGHTA and CDR2 FQGNSA. The junction had 12 bases not matched to a gene; V was cut back by 1 base and J by 5 bases. CDR3 length: 17 amino acids. CDR3 DNA: TGTGCCAGCAGCTTAGTAGGGCAGGGGGCTTCCGGGGAGACCCAGTACTTC. Translation gives CASSLVGQGASGETQYF.

This clone occurred a few times. The genes are TRBV28 and TRBJ2-7; D perhaps matches TRBD2 (5 bases). The CDR3 is 13 amino acids. The V gene's germline CDR1 is MDHEN and CDR2 SYDVKM. Trimming removed 6 bases from V and 3 bases from J, with 12 bases in between. As DNA, the CDR3 is TGTGCCAGCAGAAGAGAGCGGTACTACGAGCAGTACTTC. Protein: CASRRERYYEQYF.

The rearrangement uses TRBV7-9 and TRBJ2-5; 10 bases are a match to TRBD2. The length of the CDR3 is 15 residues. V trimming: 5 bases; J trimming: 5 bases; junction bases outside the gene matches: 8. In germline, CDR1 is SEHNR, CDR2 FQNEAQ (reference sequence). The CDR3 spells CASSHSGRAGETQYF. For the CDR3, the DNA is TGTGCCAGCAGCCACAGCGGGAGGGCCGGGGAGACCCAGTACTTC. Drawing the rest from reference TRBV7-9 and TRBJ2-5, the complete variable domain is DTGVSQNPRHKITKRGQNVTFRCDPISEHNRLYWYRQTLGQGPEFLTYFQNEAQLEKSRLLSDRFSAERPKGSFSTLEIQRTEQGDSAMYLCASSHSGRAGETQYFGPGTRLLVL.

This chain uses TRBV5-1 with TRBJ1-2, with 7 bases that match TRBD1. CDR1 and CDR2 from the germline V gene are SGHRS and YFSETQ. Trimming cost V 6 bases and J 1 base; bases outside gene matches: 3. This CDR3 spans 13 amino acids. The CDR3 DNA reads TGCGCCAGCAACAGGGGATTTAACTATGGCTACACCTTC. This codes for CASNRGFNYGYTF.

V gene TRBV7-2 combines with J gene TRBJ2-5; 11 nucleotides match TRBD2. CDR3 length: 16 residues. Germline values: CDR1 SGHTA, CDR2 FQGNSA. J lost 5 bases, V lost 5 bases, and 10 bases had no gene match. The CDR3 is CASSILLAGVGETQYF. The DNA for the CDR3 is TGTGCCAGCAGCATCCTACTAGCGGGAGTCGGTGAGACCCAGTACTTC.

V usage is TRBV7-3 and J usage is TRBJ2-1; D call uncertain. Germline V lookup: CDR1 SGHTA, CDR2 FQGTGA. The V end lost 5 bases, the J end lost 9 bases, and 11 bases lay between the germline ends. The CDR3 is 12 amino acids. This CDR3 is CASSRDEAEQFF. For the CDR3, the DNA is TGTGCCAGCAGCCGCGATGAGGCTGAGCAGTTCTTC.